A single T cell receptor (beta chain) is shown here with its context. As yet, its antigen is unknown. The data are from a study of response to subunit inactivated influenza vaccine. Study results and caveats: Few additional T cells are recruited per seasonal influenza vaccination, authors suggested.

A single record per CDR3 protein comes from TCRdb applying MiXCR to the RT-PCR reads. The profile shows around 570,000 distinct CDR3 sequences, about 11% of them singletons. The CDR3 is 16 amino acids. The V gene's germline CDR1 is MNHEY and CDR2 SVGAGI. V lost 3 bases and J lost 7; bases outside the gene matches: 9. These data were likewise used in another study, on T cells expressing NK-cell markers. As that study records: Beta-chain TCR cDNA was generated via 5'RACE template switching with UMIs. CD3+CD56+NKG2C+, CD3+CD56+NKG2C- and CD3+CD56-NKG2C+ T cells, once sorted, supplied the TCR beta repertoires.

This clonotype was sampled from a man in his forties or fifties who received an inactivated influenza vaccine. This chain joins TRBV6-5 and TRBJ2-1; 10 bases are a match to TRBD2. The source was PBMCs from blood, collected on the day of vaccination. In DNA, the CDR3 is TGTGCCAGCAGTTATACCTCTAGCGGGAGCGGAAATGAGCAGTTCTTC. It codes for CASSYTSSGSGNEQFF.